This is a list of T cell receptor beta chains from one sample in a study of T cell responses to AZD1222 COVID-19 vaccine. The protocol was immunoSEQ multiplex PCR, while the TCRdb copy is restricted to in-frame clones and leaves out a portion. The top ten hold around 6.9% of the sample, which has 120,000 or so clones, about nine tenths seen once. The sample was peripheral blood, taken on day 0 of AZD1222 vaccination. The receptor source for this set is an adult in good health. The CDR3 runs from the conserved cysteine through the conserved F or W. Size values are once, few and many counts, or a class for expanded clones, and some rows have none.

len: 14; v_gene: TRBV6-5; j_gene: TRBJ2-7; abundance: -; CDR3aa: CASSYSEGYYEQYF
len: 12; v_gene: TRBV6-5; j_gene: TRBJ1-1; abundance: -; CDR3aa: CASRAGGTEAFF
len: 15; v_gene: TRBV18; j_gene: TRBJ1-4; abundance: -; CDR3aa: CASSPQKGRGEKLFF
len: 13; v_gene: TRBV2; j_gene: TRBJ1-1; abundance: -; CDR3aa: CASRQGWDTEAFF
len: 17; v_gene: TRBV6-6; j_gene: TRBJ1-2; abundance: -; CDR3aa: CASSRDRGPVGNYGYTF
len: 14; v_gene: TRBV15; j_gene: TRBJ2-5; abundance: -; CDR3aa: CATSRGQGGETQYF
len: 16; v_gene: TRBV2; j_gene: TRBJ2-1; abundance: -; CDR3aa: CASSAAGTLFYNEQFF
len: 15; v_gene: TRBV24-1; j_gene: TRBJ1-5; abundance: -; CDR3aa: CATQRAGRRNQPQHF
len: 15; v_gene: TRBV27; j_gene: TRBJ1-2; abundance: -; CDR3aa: CASSPTGPLVYGYTF
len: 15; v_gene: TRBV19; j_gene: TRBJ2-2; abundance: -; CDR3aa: CASSPASGNTGELFF
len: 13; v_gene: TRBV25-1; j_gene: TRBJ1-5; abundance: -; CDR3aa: CASSQGVDQPQHF
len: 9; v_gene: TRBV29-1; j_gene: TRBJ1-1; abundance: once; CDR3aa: CSVEPEAFF
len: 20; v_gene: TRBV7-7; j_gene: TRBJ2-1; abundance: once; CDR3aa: CASSLRLAGGPGLGNNEQFF
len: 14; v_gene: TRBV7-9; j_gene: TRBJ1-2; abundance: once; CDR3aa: CASSSPTVDYGYTF
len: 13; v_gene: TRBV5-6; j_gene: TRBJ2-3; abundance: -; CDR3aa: CASSLGATDTQYF
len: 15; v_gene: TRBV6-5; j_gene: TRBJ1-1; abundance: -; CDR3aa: CASRTKGRVNTEAFF
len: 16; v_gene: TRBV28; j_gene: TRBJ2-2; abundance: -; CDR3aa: CASSGAWAPNTGELFF
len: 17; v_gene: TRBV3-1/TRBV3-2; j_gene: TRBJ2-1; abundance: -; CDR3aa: CASSQGLAELSYNEQFF
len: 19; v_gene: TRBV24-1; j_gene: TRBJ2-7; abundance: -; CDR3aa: CATSDLEPPTGDSSYEQYF
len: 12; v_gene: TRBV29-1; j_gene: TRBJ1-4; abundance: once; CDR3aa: CSVGTGGEKLFF
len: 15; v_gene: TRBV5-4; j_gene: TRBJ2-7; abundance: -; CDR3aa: CASSPGLAGGYEQYF
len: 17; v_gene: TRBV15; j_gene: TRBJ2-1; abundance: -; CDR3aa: CATSRPRTGVSYNEQFF
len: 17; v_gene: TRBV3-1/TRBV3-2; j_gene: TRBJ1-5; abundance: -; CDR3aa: CASSQRGGGDSNQPQHF
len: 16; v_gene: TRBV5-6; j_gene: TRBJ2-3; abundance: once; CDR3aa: CASSLVAGGSTDTQYF
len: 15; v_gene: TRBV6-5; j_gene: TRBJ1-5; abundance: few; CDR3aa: CASSTGQGGNQPQHF
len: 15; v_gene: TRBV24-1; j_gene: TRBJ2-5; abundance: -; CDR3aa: CATSDPLDRRETQYF
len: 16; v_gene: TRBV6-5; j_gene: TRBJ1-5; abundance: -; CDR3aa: CASSFGTGEGNQPQHF
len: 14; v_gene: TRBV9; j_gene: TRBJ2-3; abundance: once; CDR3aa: CASRGTDNTDTQYF
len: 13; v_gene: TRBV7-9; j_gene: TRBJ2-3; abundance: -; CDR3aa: CASTTGSTDTQYF
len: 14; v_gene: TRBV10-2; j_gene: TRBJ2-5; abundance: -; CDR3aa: CATNRDRVIETQYF
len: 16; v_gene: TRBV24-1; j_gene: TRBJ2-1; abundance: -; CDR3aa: CATSDLRTSGYNEQFF
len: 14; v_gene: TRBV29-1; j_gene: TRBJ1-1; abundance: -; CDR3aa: CSVGWTGGNTEAFF
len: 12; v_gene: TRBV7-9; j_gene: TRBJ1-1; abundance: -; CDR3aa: CASSLVGLEAFF
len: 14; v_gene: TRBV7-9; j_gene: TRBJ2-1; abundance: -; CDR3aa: CAILSASGSSEQFF
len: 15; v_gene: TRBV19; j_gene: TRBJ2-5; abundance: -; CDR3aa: CASSSYLGRGETQYF
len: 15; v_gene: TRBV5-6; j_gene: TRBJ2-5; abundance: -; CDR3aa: CASSRGQGVLETQYF
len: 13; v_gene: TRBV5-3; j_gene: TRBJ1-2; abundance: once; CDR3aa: CARGAAGGYGYTF
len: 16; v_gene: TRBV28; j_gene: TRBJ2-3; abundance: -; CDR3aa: CASSGEGLANTDTQYF
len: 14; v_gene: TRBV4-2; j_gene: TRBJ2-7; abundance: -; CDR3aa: CASSQEGTRDEQYF
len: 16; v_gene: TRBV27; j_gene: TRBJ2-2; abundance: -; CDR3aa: CASSGMPGAGTGELFF
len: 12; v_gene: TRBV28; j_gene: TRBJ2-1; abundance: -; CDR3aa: CASSLGLLGQFF
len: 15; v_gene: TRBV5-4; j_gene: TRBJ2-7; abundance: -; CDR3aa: CASSPGTSGLYEQYF
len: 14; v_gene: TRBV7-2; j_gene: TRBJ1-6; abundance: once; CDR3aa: CASSLGRVGSPLHF
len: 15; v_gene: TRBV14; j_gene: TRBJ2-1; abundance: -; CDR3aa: CASSHRQETYNEQFF
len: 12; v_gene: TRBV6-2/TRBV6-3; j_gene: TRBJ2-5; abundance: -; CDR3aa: CASSVTSGRAYF
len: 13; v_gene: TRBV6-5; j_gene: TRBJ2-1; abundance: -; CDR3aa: CASSYRGRNEQFF
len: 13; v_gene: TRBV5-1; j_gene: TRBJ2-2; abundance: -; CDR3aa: CASNREGAGELFF
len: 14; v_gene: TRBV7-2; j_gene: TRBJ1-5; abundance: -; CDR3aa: CASSLAGGQQPQHF
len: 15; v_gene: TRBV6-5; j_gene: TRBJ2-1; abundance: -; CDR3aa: CASSSLAGVHNEQFF
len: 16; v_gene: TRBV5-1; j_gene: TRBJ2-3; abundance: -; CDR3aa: CASSLAPDRVLDTQYF
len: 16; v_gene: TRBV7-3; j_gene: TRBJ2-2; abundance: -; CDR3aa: CASSLLTSGNTGELFF
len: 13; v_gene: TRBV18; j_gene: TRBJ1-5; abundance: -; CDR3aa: CASSRPGDQPQHF
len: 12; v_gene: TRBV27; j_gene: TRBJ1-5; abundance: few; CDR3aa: CASKGGDQPQHF